These 22 T cell receptor beta chains share one sample of origin, sequenced in a study of Graves' ophthalmopathy and Graves' hyperthyroidism. RNA served as the template for amplifying TCR beta CDR3 regions. HTBI-primed RT-PCR formed the first round, and a multiplex PCR formed the second. TCRdb re-analysed the multiplex PCR reads in MiXCR, keeping a single row per CDR3 protein. In the table there are 200,000 to 300,000 distinct CDR3 sequences, around 50% of which are singletons. The material sequenced was peripheral blood. Receptor source: an adult man with Graves' ophthalmopathy.

A single count supports this clonotype. V is TRBV9 and J is TRBJ1-3; tentative D call: TRBD1 (6 bases). CDR1 and CDR2 from the germline V gene are SGDLS and YYNGEE. There are 17 residues in the CDR3. Trimming pared 3 bases from V and 1 base from J, leaving 17 bases between. The CDR3 is CASSAEAQGSSGNTIYF. In DNA, the CDR3 is TGTGCCAGCAGCGCCGAAGCACAGGGAAGTTCTGGAAACACCATATATTTT.

This clonotype has at least ten counts. This chain connects TRBV20-1 to TRBJ1-1, with a possible D match to TRBD1 (6 bases). The V gene's germline CDR1 is DFQATT and CDR2 SNEGSKA (reference sequence). The V end lost 2 bases, the J end lost 5 bases, and 12 bases lay between the germline ends. This CDR3 has 13 residues. CDR3 sequence reads: CSARLAGVTEAFF. In nucleotides, the CDR3 is TGCAGTGCTAGACTGGCAGGGGTTACTGAAGCTTTCTTT.

This clonotype has a handful of counts. The rearrangement links TRBV24-1 to TRBJ2-5, with TRBD2 identical over 8 bases. The ends lost 1 base at V and 5 bases at J; junction bases unmatched: 8. The CDR3 runs 16 residues. Germline-derived CDR1 and CDR2 are KGHDR and SFDVKD. CDR3 region: CATSDFTTSEGETQYF. The CDR3 DNA reads as TGTGCCACCAGTGATTTTACGACTAGCGAGGGGGAGACCCAGTACTTC.

The chain recombines TRBV7-3 with TRBJ2-5; weak D call: TRBD1 (5 bases). In germline, CDR1 is SGHTA, CDR2 FQGTGA. Trimming left V 5 bases short and J 4 bases short, with 14 bases between. The CDR3 has 14 amino acids. In DNA, the CDR3 is TGTGCCAGCAGCGTAGCTACAGGTGGAGAGACCCAGTACTTC. The encoded protein is CASSVATGGETQYF. The full variable domain, rest sourced from reference TRBV7-3 and TRBJ2-5, is GAGVSQTPSNKVTEKGKYVELRCDPISGHTALYWYRQSLGQGPEFLIYFQGTGAADDSGLPNDRFFAVRPEGSVSTLKIQRTERGDSAVYLCASSVATGGETQYFGPGTRLLVL.

About this clonotype itself: Compared with germline, one end of the junction differs, possibly owing to a read error. The chain uses TRBV2 and TRBJ1-2; no clear D. CDR1 and CDR2 (germline): SNHLY, FYNNEI. CDR3 length equals 12 residues. CDR3 sequence: CASGELNYGYTF. CDR3 nucleotides: TGTGCCAGCGGTGAATTAAACTATGGCTACACCTTC.

This clonotype ranks as medium-sized. V gene TRBV12-3 or TRBV12-4 combines with J gene TRBJ1-1, with D unclear. V was cut by 3 bases and J by 2 bases, with 7 bases left in between. This CDR3 contains 13 residues. The CDR3 DNA reads as TGTGCCAGCAGTTTCGCCGTAAACACTGAAGCTTTCTTT. It encodes CASSFAVNTEAFF.

This clonotype was detected a few times. This rearrangement joins TRBV4-1 to TRBJ2-5; 9 nucleotides align to TRBD2. Trimming took 0 bases from V and 4 from J; bases not matched to a gene: 9. CDR1 and CDR2 (germline): MGHRA, YSYEKL. The CDR3 runs to 17 residues. CDR3 amino acids: CASSQDPGGGARETQYF. The CDR3 DNA reads TGCGCCAGCAGCCAAGATCCGGGCGGGGGGGCTCGAGAGACCCAGTACTTC.

This chain joins TRBV5-1 and TRBJ1-5; weak D call: TRBD1 (5 bases). V dropped 0 bases and J dropped 7 bases, with 14 bases sitting between them. The CDR3 spans 15 residues. The germline CDR1 and CDR2 sequences are SGHRS and YFSETQ. The CDR3 coding sequence is TGCGCCAGCAGCTTGGGGCAGGGTGAGCGGCAGCCCCAGCATTTT. This translates into CASSLGQGERQPQHF.

The chain has TRBV3-1 and TRBJ1-1; D uncertain. This CDR3 is 13 amino acids long. Trimming pared 1 base from V and 6 bases from J, leaving 9 bases between. Germline loops: CDR1 LGHDT, CDR2 YNNKEL (reference sequence). This CDR3 is CASSQGTLPEAFF. Written as DNA, the CDR3 is TGTGCCAGCAGCCAAGGGACCCTGCCTGAAGCTTTCTTT.

The rearrangement uses TRBV19 and TRBJ1-5, with TRBD1 identical over 7 bases. Looked up from germline, CDR1 is LNHDA and CDR2 is SQIVND (reference sequence). With V trimmed by 5 bases and J by 4 bases, 5 bases remained unmatched. The CDR3 length is 14 residues. This CDR3 is CASSLDRWNQPQHF. DNA for the CDR3: TGTGCCAGTAGTTTGGACAGGTGGAATCAGCCCCAGCATTTT.

The chain joins TRBV28 to TRBJ1-2; no firm D call. The CDR3 has 12 amino acids. V was shortened by 3 bases and J by 2 bases, with 4 bases between the two germline ends. Germline V gene lookup returns CDR1 MDHEN and CDR2 SYDVKM. This chain's CDR3 is CASSLNNYGYTF. CDR3 nucleotide sequence: TGTGCCAGCAGTTTGAACAACTATGGCTACACCTTC.

V and J are TRBV7-9 and TRBJ2-5; 7 bases are a match to TRBD2. This CDR3 has 14 amino acids. Per the germline V gene, CDR1 is SEHNR and CDR2 is FQNEAQ (reference sequence). The V and J ends lost 3 bases and 5 bases, in that order; junction bases with no gene match: 6. The CDR3 bases are TGTGCCAGCAGCTTCGGGGGGAAGAAGGAGACCCAGTACTTC. Protein product: CASSFGGKKETQYF.

V usage is TRBV7-3 and J usage is TRBJ2-2; 15 nucleotides match TRBD2. This CDR3 region has 18 residues. Looked up from germline, CDR1 is SGHTA and CDR2 is FQGTGA. V shed 5 bases, J shed 0 bases, and the junction held 4 bases outside the gene matches. The CDR3 loop is CASSQGLAGGPNTGELFF. In DNA form, the CDR3 reads TGTGCCAGCAGCCAGGGACTAGCGGGAGGTCCGAACACCGGGGAGCTGTTTTTT.

The chain uses TRBV12-3 or TRBV12-4 and TRBJ1-6, with D hard to call. CDR3 length: 13 residues. The germline V and J ends were trimmed by 4 bases and 6 bases, with 7 bases remaining between them. For the CDR3, the DNA is TGTGCCAGCAGTTACTCTGTTAATTCACCCCTCCACTTT. Translated: CASSYSVNSPLHF.

This clonotype was observed many times. The J gene is TRBJ2-7, the V gene TRBV10-2; possible D gene TRBD2, 6 bases. CDR3 length: 14 amino acids. V lost 4 bases and J 4 bases, leaving 14 bases between the germline ends. Germline CDR1 WSHSY, CDR2 SAAADI. The CDR3 sequence is CASSAEGRLYEQYF. CDR3 nucleotide sequence: TGCGCCAGCAGTGCGGAGGGACGGCTTTACGAGCAGTACTTC.

This chain connects TRBV28 to TRBJ1-2, with 9 bases identical to TRBD1. Trimming at V came to 9 bases and at J to 8 bases, leaving 13 bases not matched to a gene. The CDR3 spans 14 residues. Germline CDR1 is MDHEN and CDR2 is SYDVKM. The CDR3 loop reads CASETGGLEKGYTF. For the CDR3, the DNA is TGTGCCAGTGAAACAGGGGGCCTGGAAAAGGGCTACACCTTC.

This chain links TRBV7-8 with TRBJ1-1, with 9 bases that match TRBD1. The CDR3 consists of 13 residues. The V segment lost 7 bases and the J segment 5 bases; nucleotides outside the gene matches: 5. CDR1 and CDR2 (germline): SGHVS, FQNEAQ. CDR3 coding DNA: TGTGCCAGCAAACAGGGGGCGGAAACTGAAGCTTTCTTT. Residues: CASKQGAETEAFF.

The chain couples TRBV11-1 to TRBJ1-1, with TRBD1 matching 8 bases. J was trimmed by 5 bases and V by 1 base; bases with no gene match: 9. This CDR3 has 16 amino acids. Germline lookup yields CDR1 SGHAT and CDR2 FQDESV (reference sequence). CDR3 in DNA: TGTGCCAGCAGCTTAGGCCAGGGGGCTGTTTGGACTGAAGCTTTCTTT. Translation: CASSLGQGAVWTEAFF.

The chain uses TRBV7-3 and TRBJ2-7; TRBD2 is a possible D gene (5 bases). The CDR3 runs to 16 residues. Trimming removed 1 base at V and 5 bases at J, with 18 bases between. Germline V gene sequence: CDR1 SGHTA, CDR2 FQGTGA. The CDR3 protein is CASSLKDGLAGNEQYF. The CDR3 DNA reads as TGTGCCAGCAGCTTAAAGGATGGTCTAGCTGGCAACGAGCAGTACTTC.

The genes are TRBV15 and TRBJ2-7; 7 bases match TRBD1. From germline, CDR1 is LNHNV and CDR2 YYDKDF (reference sequence). V gave up 1 base and J gave up 4 bases; unmatched junction bases: 13. The CDR3 extends over 17 amino acids. The CDR3 sequence is CATSRGNRGALGYEQYF. In nucleotides, the CDR3 is TGTGCCACCAGCAGAGGCAACAGGGGAGCCCTGGGGTACGAGCAGTACTTC.

This clonotype was seen more than once but under ten times. The chain recombines TRBV5-1 with TRBJ1-1; weak D call: TRBD1 (6 bases). CDR3 length: 14 residues. Germline CDR1 reads SGHRS; CDR2 reads YFSETQ. V lost 4 bases to trimming and J lost 0 bases, with 10 bases between them. CDR3 sequence: CASSPGHMNTEAFF. The DNA for the CDR3 is TGCGCCAGCAGCCCGGGACATATGAACACTGAAGCTTTCTTT.

The chain combines TRBV6-1 with TRBJ1-1; maybe TRBD1 (5 bases). V gave up 6 bases and J gave up 5 bases, with 16 bases separating them. Looked up from germline, CDR1 is MNHNS and CDR2 is SASEGT. The CDR3 totals 14 residues. The CDR3 DNA is TGTGCCAGCAGACCAGCGGGGGGTGGGACTGAAGCTTTCTTT. It translates to CASRPAGGGTEAFF.